These 32 T cell receptor beta chains were all obtained from the same sample, sequenced in a study of T cells after yellow fever vaccination. TCRdb fed the 5' RACE reads into MiXCR, producing one record per CDR3 protein. The data show about 310,000 distinct CDR3 sequences, roughly 3.5% seen once. The sequences come from PBMCs, collected on the day of the yellow fever booster vaccination. Every receptor here comes from a young man who received the YFV17D yellow fever vaccine.

The chain links TRBV5-1 to TRBJ2-5, with 9 bases matching TRBD2. The trim removed 0 bases at V and 9 bases at J, leaving 12 bases unmatched. In germline, CDR1 is SGHRS, CDR2 YFSETQ. This CDR3 is built from 16 residues. The CDR3: CASSLAGLASQSAQYF. CDR3 bases: TGCGCCAGCAGCTTGGCCGGACTAGCGTCGCAATCCGCCCAGTACTTC.

This clonotype came up many times. The gene calls are TRBV4-3 and TRBJ1-4; no clear D. Germline V gene sequence: CDR1 LGHNA, CDR2 YSLEER. The CDR3 consists of 15 residues. V dropped 0 bases and J dropped 0 bases, with 5 bases sitting between them. Here the CDR3 reads CASSQESATNEKLFF. The CDR3 nucleotides read TGCGCCAGCAGCCAAGAGAGCGCAACTAATGAAAAACTGTTTTTT.

This clonotype was recorded a few times. The gene calls are TRBV10-3 and TRBJ2-5, with D possibly TRBD1 on 6 matching bases. Germline CDR1 and CDR2: ENHRY and SYGVKD. V was clipped by 4 bases and J by 4 bases, with 22 bases between them. CDR3 size: 17 residues. CDR3: CAISARTGLANGETQYF. The CDR3 bases are TGTGCCATCAGTGCGAGAACAGGGTTGGCGAATGGAGAGACCCAGTACTTC.

At least ten counts were recorded for this clonotype. This sequence joins TRBV2 and TRBJ2-5, with TRBD2 matching over 7 bases. The germline CDR1 and CDR2 sequences are SNHLY and FYNNEI. The CDR3 is 15 amino acids. V dropped 8 bases and J dropped 3; count of bases not matched to a gene: 12. CDR3 DNA: TGTGCCAGCGGAGGGGTCTCTAGCGGAGAAGAGACCCAGTACTTC. It yields the protein CASGGVSSGEETQYF.

This clonotype was seen a handful of times. The chain couples TRBV5-1 to TRBJ1-6; 8 bases match TRBD1. CDR1 is SGHRS, CDR2 YFSETQ, per germline. V lost 4 bases to trimming and J lost 2 bases; unmatched junction nucleotides: 14. This CDR3 region has 19 residues. CDR3 nucleotide sequence: TGCGCCAGCAGCCGCCCGACAGGGGTGGGAGAGCCCTATAATTCACCCCTCCACTTT. It specifies CASSRPTGVGEPYNSPLHF.

The chain has TRBV12-3 or TRBV12-4 and TRBJ1-3; possibly TRBD1 for D (6 bases). This CDR3 has 15 residues. Trimming took 3 bases from V and 2 from J, leaving 11 bases between them. CDR3 sequence (DNA): TGTGCCAGCAGTTTCTTGGAGGGGGCTGGAAACACCATATATTTT. This codes for CASSFLEGAGNTIYF.

This clonotype was seen at least ten times. This chain uses TRBV12-3 or TRBV12-4 with TRBJ1-2; D is ambiguous. This CDR3 has 12 residues. Trimming removed 3 bases from V and 4 bases from J, with 6 bases in between. The CDR3 is CASSFSGYGYTF. CDR3 nucleotides: TGTGCCAGCAGTTTCAGCGGCTATGGCTACACCTTC.

V gene TRBV3-1 combines with J gene TRBJ1-5, with D tentatively TRBD1 (5 bases). There are 18 residues in the CDR3. The germline V and J ends were trimmed by 1 base and 1 base, with 17 bases remaining between them. Looked up from germline, CDR1 is LGHDT and CDR2 is YNNKEL (reference sequence). DNA of the CDR3: TGTGCCAGCAGCCAAGGGCAGTTCGGGGACGGGAGCAATCAGCCCCAGCATTTT. It translates to CASSQGQFGDGSNQPQHF.

This clonotype was detected ten times or more. The V call is TRBV12-3 or TRBV12-4, the J call TRBJ1-5, with D unresolved. Deletions cut 3 bases from V and 5 bases from J, with 11 bases between. The CDR3 runs 14 residues. CDR3 DNA sequence: TGTGCCAGCAGTTTCAAGGGCCGGGATCAGCCCCAGCATTTT. This sequence encodes CASSFKGRDQPQHF.

The gene calls are TRBV20-1 and TRBJ1-1; no reliable D call. The CDR3 spans 14 residues. Germline V gives CDR1 DFQATT, CDR2 SNEGSKA (reference sequence). Trimming stripped 0 bases from V and 1 base from J, with 9 bases between. The CDR3, as DNA: TGCAGTGCTAGAGATTTGGGGAAGAACACTGAAGCTTTCTTT. This sequence encodes CSARDLGKNTEAFF.

In this sample, this clonotype turned up a few times. The CDR3 loop reads CASSLRSKGAKNTEAFF. The CDR3 coding sequence is TGTGCCAGCAGCTTGCGAAGTAAGGGGGCGAAGAACACTGAAGCTTTCTTT. V is TRBV7-2 and J is TRBJ1-1, with 7 bases lining up with TRBD1. Losses at the gene ends were 3 bases for V and 1 base for J; bases not matched to a gene: 11. The V gene's germline CDR1 is SGHTA and CDR2 FQGNSA. The CDR3 sequence is 17 residues long.

This clonotype was observed many times. This sequence joins TRBV5-5 and TRBJ1-1, with a possible D match to TRBD1 (5 bases). Trimming removed 4 bases from V and 5 bases from J, with 12 bases in between. Germline V CDR1 and CDR2: SGHKS, YYEKEE (reference sequence). This CDR3 has 13 residues. The CDR3 nucleotides are TGTGCCAGCAGCCGGGGGGTGGGGACTGAAGCTTTCTTT. It encodes CASSRGVGTEAFF. The whole variable domain, remainder taken from reference TRBV5-5 and TRBJ1-1, is DAGVTQSPTHLIKTRGQQVTLRCSPISGHKSVSWYQQVLGQGPQFIFQYYEKEERGRGNFPDRFSARQFPNYSSELNVNALLLGDSALYLCASSRGVGTEAFFGQGTRLTVV.

The chain carries TRBV25-1 and TRBJ1-1; 10 nucleotides align to TRBD1. Germline CDR1 reads MGHDK; CDR2 reads SYGVNS. V lost 3 bases to trimming and J lost 5 bases; unmatched junction nucleotides: 6. The CDR3 is 15 residues long. The CDR3 sequence is CASSDPGQGGTEAFF. The CDR3 coding sequence is TGTGCCAGCAGTGACCCCGGACAGGGGGGTACTGAAGCTTTCTTT.

This clonotype was recorded many times. CDR3 nucleotides: TGCGCCAGCAGCTTGGCTCCACAGGGGGCTACCTACGAGCAGTACTTC. It encodes CASSLAPQGATYEQYF. V usage is TRBV5-1 and J usage is TRBJ2-7; 9 bases agree with TRBD1. The CDR3 is 16 residues long. CDR1 and CDR2 (germline): SGHRS, YFSETQ. J lost 2 bases, V lost 0 bases, and 6 bases had no gene match.

This clonotype has a count of ten or more. V is TRBV5-1 and J is TRBJ1-1, with no clear D. In germline, CDR1 is SGHRS, CDR2 YFSETQ. Trimming cost V 0 bases and J 0 bases, with 9 bases left between them. The CDR3 consists of 15 residues. The CDR3 loop is CASSLASGMNTEAFF. CDR3 sequence (DNA): TGCGCCAGCAGCTTGGCCTCGGGGATGAACACTGAAGCTTTCTTT.

The sample holds a few counts of this clonotype. The chain recombines TRBV5-4 with TRBJ2-2, with D tentatively TRBD2 (5 bases). The CDR3 is 15 residues long. Germline CDR1 is SGHNT and CDR2 is YYREEE (reference sequence). The ends were cut back, 5 bases at V and 0 bases at J, with 11 bases in the middle. Here the CDR3 reads CASRPFGANTGELFF. In DNA, the CDR3 is TGTGCCAGCAGACCGTTCGGGGCGAACACCGGGGAGCTGTTTTTT.

This chain connects TRBV10-3 to TRBJ2-7; D could derive from TRBD1 or TRBD2 (6 bases each). Germline V gene lookup returns CDR1 ENHRY and CDR2 SYGVKD. This CDR3 is 15 amino acids long. Deletions cut 2 bases from V and 4 bases from J, with 15 bases between. CDR3 loop: CAISEPRRGGYEQYV. CDR3 DNA: TGTGCCATCAGTGAGCCCAGGAGAGGGGGGTACGAGCAGTACGTC.

The table lists this clonotype with many counts. CDR3 in DNA: TGTGCCAGCAGTTTAGGGTTAGGAGGAAGAGAGACCCAGTACTTC. It is translated as CASSLGLGGRETQYF. The chain recombines TRBV27 with TRBJ2-5; D possibly corresponds to TRBD2 (5 bases). CDR1 MNHEY and CDR2 SMNVEV come from the germline V gene (reference sequence). Trimming left V 2 bases short and J 4 bases short, with 14 bases between. This CDR3 region has 15 residues.

This clonotype was recorded at least ten times. The rearrangement uses TRBV6-6 and TRBJ2-2; tentatively, D is TRBD1 or TRBD2 (5 bases each). The CDR3 runs 14 residues. The germline CDR1 and CDR2 sequences are MNHNY and SVGAGI (reference sequence). V dropped 5 bases and J dropped 10 bases, with 17 bases sitting between them. The CDR3 coding sequence is TGTGCCAGCAGTCCCCGGGGCGGTCAGGAGGAGCTGTTTTTT. Residues: CASSPRGGQEELFF.

The chain joins TRBV19 to TRBJ2-2, with D possibly being TRBD1 (6 bases). The CDR3 extends over 16 amino acids. V lost 2 bases to trimming and J lost 0 bases, with 10 bases between them. CDR1 LNHDA and CDR2 SQIVND come from the germline V gene (reference sequence). The CDR3, as DNA: TGTGCCAGTAGTATAAGGGCAGGGGCGAACACCGGGGAGCTGTTTTTT. Translating gives CASSIRAGANTGELFF.

Many counts were recorded for this clonotype. Here the CDR3 DNA reads TGCGCCAGCAGCTTCGTTCGGGGCGGGGAGCTGTTTTTT. Its protein product is CASSFVRGGELFF. The J gene is TRBJ2-2, the V gene TRBV5-1; weak D call: TRBD2 (5 bases). Germline V gives CDR1 SGHRS, CDR2 YFSETQ. The CDR3 runs to 13 residues. V lost 2 bases, J lost 7 bases, and 9 bases lay in between.

This chain joins TRBV6-5 and TRBJ2-1; no firm D call. The length of the CDR3 is 15 residues. Germline CDR1 and CDR2: MNHEY and SVGAGI. Trimming pared 5 bases from V and 2 bases from J, leaving 13 bases between. The CDR3 region is CASSVAMIAYNEQFF. The CDR3 DNA is TGTGCCAGCAGTGTCGCCATGATCGCCTACAATGAGCAGTTCTTC.

This clonotype has a count of ten or more. This rearrangement joins TRBV12-3 or TRBV12-4 to TRBJ1-4, with TRBD1 matching 7 bases. Trimming removed 6 bases from V and 3 bases from J; junction bases left unmatched: 4. CDR3 length: 14 amino acids. CDR3 amino acids: CASRRDSPNEKLFF. The CDR3 DNA follows: TGTGCCAGCAGGAGGGACAGCCCTAATGAAAAACTGTTTTTT.

This clonotype came up many times. This chain links TRBV7-9 with TRBJ2-7; 10 positions match TRBD1. The ends lost 1 base at V and 2 bases at J; junction bases unmatched: 5. CDR1 and CDR2 (germline): SEHNR, FQNEAQ (reference sequence). The CDR3 sequence is 16 residues long. CDR3 sequence (DNA): TGTGCCAGCAGCTTAGGACAGGGGGCGGTTGCCTACGAGCAGTACTTC. Translation gives CASSLGQGAVAYEQYF.

This clonotype was picked up many times. V gene TRBV7-2 combines with J gene TRBJ2-2, with D possibly being TRBD2 (5 bases). This CDR3 has 15 residues. Trimming left V 1 base short and J 5 bases short, with 11 bases between. Germline V lookup: CDR1 SGHTA, CDR2 FQGNSA. This chain's CDR3 is CASSLGRRMTGELFF. In DNA, the CDR3 is TGTGCCAGCAGCTTAGGGCGGAGGATGACCGGGGAGCTGTTTTTT. The entire variable domain, with the rest obtained from reference TRBV7-2 and TRBJ2-2, is as follows: GAGVSQSPSNKVTEKGKDVELRCDPISGHTALYWYRQSLGQGLEFLIYFQGNSAPDKSGLPSDRFSAERTGGSVSTLTIQRTQQEDSAVYLCASSLGRRMTGELFFGEGSRLTVL.

The chain uses TRBV7-9 and TRBJ2-5; 7 bases match TRBD2. This CDR3 has 16 amino acids. Germline loops: CDR1 SEHNR, CDR2 FQNEAQ (reference sequence). V trimming: 5 bases; J trimming: 1 base; junction bases outside the gene matches: 10. In DNA, the CDR3 is TGTGCCAGCAGCCGAACTATGAAGCGGGGCCAAGAGACCCAGTACTTC. It yields the protein CASSRTMKRGQETQYF.

This clonotype was detected many times. The CDR3 reads CASSSVTGVNTGELFF. Here the CDR3 DNA reads TGTGCCAGCAGCTCCGTCACAGGGGTCAACACCGGGGAGCTGTTTTTT. V usage is TRBV13 and J usage is TRBJ2-2; 7 bases map to TRBD1. The trim removed 4 bases at V and 2 bases at J, leaving 7 bases unmatched. The CDR3 sequence is 16 residues long. CDR1 is PRHDT, CDR2 FYEKMQ, per germline (reference sequence).

This clonotype was observed a few times. This chain connects TRBV7-2 to TRBJ1-5; maybe TRBD1 (5 bases). V lost 5 bases, J lost 0 bases, and 17 bases lay in between. Germline V lookup: CDR1 SGHTA, CDR2 FQGNSA. The CDR3 runs 17 residues. CDR3 amino acids: CASSPGWGYYSNQPQHF. The CDR3 DNA follows: TGTGCCAGCAGCCCAGGGTGGGGATACTATAGCAATCAGCCCCAGCATTTT.

V is TRBV7-9 and J is TRBJ2-5; D might be TRBD1 (5 bases). The CDR3 covers 16 residues. V lost 2 bases to trimming and J lost 4 bases, with 17 bases between them. From germline, CDR1 is SEHNR and CDR2 FQNEAQ (reference sequence). The CDR3 is CASSLPQGSIGETQYF. In DNA form, the CDR3 reads TGTGCCAGCAGCTTACCCCAGGGCTCCATCGGAGAGACCCAGTACTTC. The variable domain in full, completed from reference TRBV7-9 and TRBJ2-5, reads DTGVSQNPRHKITKRGQNVTFRCDPISEHNRLYWYRQTLGQGPEFLTYFQNEAQLEKSRLLSDRFSAERPKGSFSTLEIQRTEQGDSAMYLCASSLPQGSIGETQYFGPGTRLLVL.

The rearrangement links TRBV7-2 to TRBJ1-1; weak D call: TRBD1 (6 bases). The CDR3 loop spans 11 amino acids. Germline CDR1 and CDR2: SGHTA and FQGNSA. V gave up 5 bases and J gave up 7 bases, with 8 bases separating them. The DNA of the CDR3 is TGTGCCAGCAGCGGGACACGTGAAGCTTTCTTT. This translates into CASSGTREAFF.

The CDR3 coding sequence is TGCGCCAGCAGCTTCACACTCCCCTACAATGAGCAGTTCTTC. This translates into CASSFTLPYNEQFF. The chain carries TRBV5-1 and TRBJ2-1; D not resolved. V was pared by 2 bases and J by 2 bases, with 8 bases between. Looked up from germline, CDR1 is SGHRS and CDR2 is YFSETQ. This CDR3 has 14 residues.

This clonotype was seen repeatedly, ten times or more. The chain has TRBV7-9 and TRBJ2-7; no firm D call. The ends were cut back, 5 bases at V and 6 bases at J, with 14 bases in the middle. The CDR3 totals 13 residues. The germline V gene encodes CDR1 SEHNR and CDR2 FQNEAQ (reference sequence). This CDR3 reads CASSATSGREQYF. CDR3 nucleotide sequence: TGTGCCAGCAGCGCCACATCAGGACGCGAGCAGTACTTC.